One and the same sample provided the 30 T cell receptor beta chains below, sequenced in a study of regulatory T cells in long-lasting Graves disease. CDR3-region Arm-PCR and iRepertoire HTBI primers produced the TCR beta libraries. TCRdb redid the calling of the multiplex PCR reads with MiXCR, one entry per CDR3 protein. In the table there are 500,000 to 700,000 distinct CDR3 sequences, 25% to 30% of which are singletons. Time point indicated: persistent/refractory GD, antithyroid drugs over 5 years with positive TRAb. The TCR library was made from RNA that had been extracted from PBMCs in TRIzol. The starting material was peripheral blood mononuclear cells (PBMCs), obtained when the disease was refractory, from a patient treated with antithyroid drugs. The source of these receptors is a female donor with Graves disease.

This chain uses TRBV7-2 with TRBJ2-5, with 7 bases fitting TRBD1. V lost 4 bases and J lost 1; bases outside the gene matches: 6. The CDR3 contains 15 residues. Germline V gene sequence: CDR1 SGHTA, CDR2 FQGNSA. The CDR3 spells CASSYPTGVQETQYF. CDR3 DNA sequence: TGTGCCAGCAGCTACCCAACAGGGGTCCAAGAGACCCAGTACTTC.

This clonotype was counted a few times. The CDR3 is CASRQTGSGQPQHF. CDR3 sequence (DNA): TGTGCCAGTAGGCAAACAGGTTCTGGTCAGCCCCAGCATTTT. The chain links TRBV27 to TRBJ1-5; D might be TRBD1 (5 bases). Germline values: CDR1 MNHEY, CDR2 SMNVEV (reference sequence). The ends were cut back, 9 bases at V and 6 bases at J, with 18 bases in the middle. The CDR3 runs 14 residues.

The chain joins TRBV5-1 to TRBJ1-3, with 8 nucleotides matching TRBD1. Trimming removed 0 bases from V and 0 bases from J; junction bases left unmatched: 8. CDR1 SGHRS and CDR2 YFSETQ come from the germline V gene. There are 18 residues in the CDR3. CDR3 in amino acids: CASSLGGGQANSGNTIYF. CDR3 coding DNA: TGCGCCAGCAGCTTGGGTGGGGGACAGGCCAACTCTGGAAACACCATATATTTT. The whole variable domain, filled in from reference TRBV5-1 and TRBJ1-3, reads KAGVTQTPRYLIKTRGQQVTLSCSPISGHRSVSWYQQTPGQGLQFLFEYFSETQRNKGNFPGRFSGRQFSNSRSEMNVSTLELGDSALYLCASSLGGGQANSGNTIYFGEGSWLTVV.

V and J are TRBV10-3 and TRBJ1-6, with D possibly matching TRBD1 (6 bases). The germline V and J ends were trimmed by 6 bases and 7 bases, with 13 bases remaining between them. The germline gives CDR1 ENHRY, CDR2 SYGVKD. The CDR3 is made up of 14 amino acids. As DNA, the CDR3 is TGTGCCATCAGGGCCCGGGGGCCCAATTCACCCCTCCACTTT. Its translation is CAIRARGPNSPLHF.

The rearrangement joins TRBV28 to TRBJ1-4; the D is unclear. Trimming took off 6 bases at V and 8 bases at J, with 10 bases between the two ends. The CDR3 consists of 12 residues. Germline CDR1 is MDHEN and CDR2 is SYDVKM. CDR3 in amino acids: CASRTPGEKLFF. CDR3 sequence (DNA): TGTGCCAGCAGGACTCCTGGAGAAAAACTGTTTTTT.

The V gene is TRBV10-3, the J gene TRBJ2-5; D remains unclear. V shed 0 bases and J shed 5 bases, with 10 bases lying between them. The germline CDR1 and CDR2 sequences are ENHRY and SYGVKD. This CDR3 comprises 14 residues. The CDR3 coding sequence is TGTGCCATCAGTGAGTCTTCAGCTCGGGAGACCCAGTACTTC. This gives the protein CAISESSARETQYF.

The J gene is TRBJ2-2, the V gene TRBV20-1, with D unresolved. The CDR3 has 12 residues. V was clipped by 5 bases and J by 3 bases, with 7 bases between them. Per germline, CDR1 DFQATT and CDR2 SNEGSKA (reference sequence). The CDR3 reads CSASTDTGELFF. The CDR3 DNA sequence: TGCAGTGCTTCCACCGACACCGGGGAGCTGTTTTTT.

This clonotype appeared a few times. The chain is built from TRBV15 and TRBJ1-4; D gene uncertain. The CDR3 contains 15 residues. V shed 0 bases and J shed 6 bases, with 11 bases lying between them. From germline, CDR1 is LNHNV and CDR2 YYDKDF (reference sequence). CDR3 region: CATSRDGRSDEKLFF. Here the CDR3 DNA reads TGTGCCACCAGCAGAGATGGGAGGTCGGATGAAAAACTGTTTTTT.

The rearrangement joins TRBV28 to TRBJ1-6; D might be TRBD1 (6 bases). This CDR3 has 14 residues. CDR1 and CDR2 from the germline V gene are MDHEN and SYDVKM. Trimming shortened V by 6 bases and J by 6 bases, and 12 bases separated the two germline ends. CDR3: CASRLLQGNSPLHF. As DNA, the CDR3 is TGTGCCAGCAGGCTCTTACAGGGTAATTCACCCCTCCACTTT.

The sample holds a few counts of this clonotype. This chain connects TRBV18 to TRBJ1-4, with TRBD1 identical over 7 bases. The CDR3 contains 15 residues. J gave up 12 bases and V 0 bases, and 10 bases lay outside the gene matches. Germline assignment: CDR1 KGHSH and CDR2 LQKENI. DNA for the CDR3: TGTGCCAGCTCACCACCTGGGACAGCGCTGAACGAACTGTTTTTT. It codes for CASSPPGTALNELFF.

This sequence joins TRBV28 and TRBJ1-5, with 7 bases fitting TRBD1. Germline V gene sequence: CDR1 MDHEN, CDR2 SYDVKM. V shed 8 bases and J 2 bases; nucleotides not matched to a gene: 18. CDR3 size: 18 residues. This CDR3 reads CASRLFWDSLGGNQPQHF. The CDR3 DNA is TGTGCCAGCCGCTTATTCTGGGACAGTTTAGGAGGCAATCAGCCCCAGCATTTT.

This clonotype was found a few times. This sequence joins TRBV20-1 and TRBJ1-1, with a possible D match to TRBD1 (5 bases). This CDR3 spans 11 amino acids. V lost 3 bases to trimming and J lost 10 bases, with 12 bases between them. CDR1 and CDR2 from the germline V gene are DFQATT and SNEGSKA (reference sequence). The CDR3: CSASFRERAFF. DNA of the CDR3: TGCAGTGCTAGTTTCAGGGAGAGAGCTTTCTTT.

This rearrangement joins TRBV4-1 to TRBJ1-1; a possible D gene is TRBD1 (5 bases). Germline V gene data show CDR1 as MGHRA and CDR2 as YSYEKL. CDR3 length equals 14 residues. V dropped 3 bases and J dropped 1 base, with 9 bases sitting between them. CDR3 region: CASSQAGQNTEAFF. Written as DNA, the CDR3 is TGCGCCAGCAGCCAGGCCGGACAGAACACTGAAGCTTTCTTT.

This sequence joins TRBV6-2 or TRBV6-3 and TRBJ2-4; 7 bases fit TRBD2. The trim removed 6 bases at V and 8 bases at J, leaving 13 bases unmatched. The germline V gene has CDR1 MNHEY and CDR2 SVGEGT. The CDR3 consists of 15 residues. Here the CDR3 reads CASRGSGYNIHIQYF. CDR3 bases: TGTGCCAGCAGGGGTAGCGGGTACAATATCCACATTCAGTACTTC.

This clonotype came up a few times. The rearrangement links TRBV27 to TRBJ1-2; TRBD1 matches at 8 bases. With 6 bases clipped from V and 4 bases from J, the junction kept 4 bases outside the gene matches. Germline assignment: CDR1 MNHEY and CDR2 SMNVEV (reference sequence). The CDR3 is 13 residues long. The CDR3 here is CASSSGGLYGYTF. The CDR3 coding sequence is TGTGCCAGCAGCTCAGGGGGCCTCTATGGCTACACCTTC.

This chain joins TRBV12-5 and TRBJ2-2, with D possibly being TRBD1 (7 bases). Germline assignment: CDR1 LGHNT and CDR2 FRNRAP. The CDR3 contains 16 residues. The germline V and J ends were trimmed by 6 bases and 0 bases, with 14 bases remaining between them. For the CDR3, the DNA is TGTGCTAGTGGAAGGAGGGACAGCCCGAACACCGGGGAGCTGTTTTTT. It codes for CASGRRDSPNTGELFF.

This clonotype has ten or more counts. The CDR3 is CSAPIFSYGYTF. CDR3 DNA sequence: TGCAGTGCTCCAATATTCAGCTATGGCTACACCTTC. The chain carries TRBV20-1 and TRBJ1-2, with D unclear. The CDR3 has 12 residues. Trimming stripped 5 bases from V and 4 bases from J, with 11 bases between. Germline V CDR1 and CDR2: DFQATT, SNEGSKA (reference sequence).

This clonotype was counted ten times or more. The genes are TRBV28 and TRBJ1-4; TRBD1 matches 10 bases. Looked up from germline, CDR1 is MDHEN and CDR2 is SYDVKM. This CDR3 spans 17 amino acids. V gave up 6 bases and J gave up 2 bases; unmatched junction bases: 9. The CDR3 sequence: CASRYGTGVLTNEKLFF. The CDR3 DNA reads as TGTGCCAGCAGATACGGGACAGGGGTACTCACTAATGAAAAACTGTTTTTT. Drawing the rest from reference TRBV28 and TRBJ1-4, the complete variable domain is DVKVTQSSRYLVKRTGEKVFLECVQDMDHENMFWYRQDPGLGLRLIYFSYDVKMKEKGDIPEGYSVSREKKERFSLILESASTNQTSMYLCASRYGTGVLTNEKLFFGSGTQLSVL.

This clonotype was counted many times. The chain couples TRBV20-1 to TRBJ2-5; TRBD2 aligns across 8 bases. CDR1 and CDR2 from the germline V gene are DFQATT and SNEGSKA (reference sequence). The J segment lost 2 bases and the V segment lost 6 bases, leaving 14 bases of the junction unmatched. This CDR3 has 16 residues. CDR3 nucleotides: TGCAGTGCATACAGCGGGAGCGTGGGACGACAAGAGACCCAGTACTTC. It translates to CSAYSGSVGRQETQYF.

Only a few counts were recorded for this clonotype. CDR3 nucleotides: TGCGCCAGTAAACCGGGACAGGGTCTGGTCTATGGCTACACCTTC. It specifies CASKPGQGLVYGYTF. The gene calls are TRBV5-1 and TRBJ1-2; TRBD1 aligns across 9 bases. Germline V gene sequence: CDR1 SGHRS, CDR2 YFSETQ. Losses at the gene ends were 8 bases for V and 4 bases for J; bases not matched to a gene: 12. This CDR3 region has 15 residues. The full variable domain, completed using reference TRBV5-1 and TRBJ1-2, is KAGVTQTPRYLIKTRGQQVTLSCSPISGHRSVSWYQQTPGQGLQFLFEYFSETQRNKGNFPGRFSGRQFSNSRSEMNVSTLELGDSALYLCASKPGQGLVYGYTFGSGTRLTVV.

This clonotype was counted a few times. The chain joins TRBV20-1 to TRBJ1-2; D ambiguous. The CDR3 extends over 12 amino acids. From germline, CDR1 is DFQATT and CDR2 SNEGSKA (reference sequence). With 5 bases removed from V and 7 bases from J, the gap between germline ends came to 14 bases. The CDR3 DNA reads as TGCAGTGCTCGGGGAGATGGCTTTGGCTACACCTTC. It specifies CSARGDGFGYTF.

This clonotype was recorded at least ten times. CDR3 amino acids: CASSRGMRDEAFF. The CDR3 nucleotides are TGTGCCAGCAGCCGAGGGATGCGAGACGAAGCTTTCTTT. The chain recombines TRBV11-2 with TRBJ1-1; no clear D gene. The V gene's germline CDR1 is SGHAT and CDR2 FQNNGV. Trimming removed 5 bases from V and 8 bases from J, with 15 bases in between. The CDR3 extends over 13 amino acids.

The V call is TRBV12-5, the J call TRBJ2-1; D not resolved. The germline CDR1 and CDR2 sequences are LGHNT and FRNRAP. V lost 3 bases and J 7 bases, leaving 10 bases between the germline ends. This CDR3 comprises 13 residues. The CDR3 sequence: CASGLSYKNEQFF. In DNA, the CDR3 is TGTGCTAGTGGTTTATCATATAAGAATGAGCAGTTCTTC.

V and J are TRBV6-1 and TRBJ2-7, with 12 bases identical to TRBD2. The V segment lost 9 bases and the J segment 9 bases; nucleotides outside the gene matches: 15. Germline assignment: CDR1 MNHNS and CDR2 SASEGT. The CDR3 covers 15 residues. The CDR3 bases are TGTGCCAGTTACTCCCTAGCGGGAGGGCCCAGTTGGCAGTACTTC. Translation gives CASYSLAGGPSWQYF.

The rearrangement uses TRBV7-2 and TRBJ1-3; no definite D call. This CDR3 region has 12 residues. V lost 6 bases and J lost 4, with 7 bases in between. Looked up from germline, CDR1 is SGHTA and CDR2 is FQGNSA. The CDR3 region is CASRSPGNTIYF. The CDR3 bases are TGTGCCAGCAGATCCCCAGGAAACACCATATATTTT.

This clonotype was seen a handful of times. The V call is TRBV9, the J call TRBJ2-7; no reliable D call. Trimming left V 0 bases short and J 3 bases short, with 7 bases between. The CDR3 runs 13 residues. The germline V gene has CDR1 SGDLS and CDR2 YYNGEE. The CDR3 nucleotides are TGTGCCAGCAGCGTAGGCGTTGACTACGAGCAGTACTTC. Translation: CASSVGVDYEQYF. Variable domain in full (rest from reference TRBV9 and TRBJ2-7): DSGVTQTPKHLITATGQRVTLRCSPRSGDLSVYWYQQSLDQGLQFLIQYYNGEERAKGNILERFSAQQFPDLHSELNLSSLELGDSALYFCASSVGVDYEQYFGPGTRLTVT.

This clonotype was detected a few times. V and J are TRBV29-1 and TRBJ1-2; 8 bases are a match to TRBD1. Germline trimming cut 4 bases from V and 8 bases from J; bases unmatched to any gene: 9. Germline CDR1 is SQVTM and CDR2 is ANQGSEA. This CDR3 is 13 amino acids long. CDR3 sequence: CSVAAGGAGGYTF. CDR3 bases: TGCAGCGTTGCAGCAGGGGGCGCCGGCGGCTACACCTTC.

This clonotype came up a few times. The rearrangement joins TRBV28 to TRBJ1-5; 11 bases are a match to TRBD1. V lost 3 bases, J lost 15 bases, and 10 bases stayed unmatched. CDR1 and CDR2 from the germline V gene are MDHEN and SYDVKM. The CDR3 extends over 14 amino acids. For the CDR3, the DNA is TGTGCCAGCAGTTTGCCCCCCCGGGACAGGGGGTGGCATTTT. It is translated as CASSLPPRDRGWHF.

This clonotype was counted a few times. This rearrangement joins TRBV20-1 to TRBJ1-5; D is ambiguous. Germline CDR1 DFQATT, CDR2 SNEGSKA (reference sequence). V was clipped by 5 bases and J by 0 bases, with 17 bases between them. This CDR3 has 16 residues. This CDR3 is CSAPGWGGGSNQPQHF. As DNA, the CDR3 is TGCAGTGCTCCTGGATGGGGTGGTGGTAGCAATCAGCCCCAGCATTTT.

The chain recombines TRBV7-6 with TRBJ2-5; possibly TRBD2 for D (5 bases). The J call may be in error: the DNA end matches TRBJ2-1 better. Germline CDR1 SGHVS, CDR2 FNYEAQ. This CDR3 is built from 13 residues. The CDR3 is CASSLSRGNEQFF. CDR3 nucleotides: TGTGCCAGCAGCTTATCCAGAGGGAATGAGCAGTTCTTC.